This entry concerns a single T cell receptor (beta chain). The antigen is unknown. These data originate in a study of OX40 agonist ivuxolimab in advanced cancers. General observations from the study: The study observed clonal expansion of CD4+ and CD8+ blood T cells by week 6 at 0.1 to 3.0 mg/kg. The study did not work out the antigen specificity of the expanded peripheral T cells. Certain nonresponders additionally had low normalized T-cell clonal expansion.

The protocol was immunoSEQ multiplex PCR, while the TCRdb copy is restricted to in-frame clones and leaves out a portion. The sample has 150 to 250 clones, approximately 71% seen once. The clonotype was recovered from an adult with an advanced solid tumor such as melanoma, head and neck, liver or kidney cancer. Sample collection was performed in a trial of the OX40 agonist ivuxolimab.

The CDR3 sequence is CASSLEGYGTEKLFF. CDR3 bases: TGTGCCAGCAGCTTGGAAGGATATGGTACTGAAAAACTGTTTTTT. The V and J genes are TRBV11-3 and TRBJ1-4; D is undetermined. This CDR3 spans 15 amino acids. Germline CDR1 SGHNT, CDR2 YENEEA. V lost 3 bases, J lost 7 bases, and 15 bases lay in between. The complete variable domain, with remaining parts taken from reference TRBV11-3 and TRBJ1-4, reads EAGVVQSPRYKIIEKKQPVAFWCNPISGHNTLYWYLQNLGQGPELLIRYENEEAVDDSQLPKDRFSAERLKGVDSTLKIQPAELGDSAVYLCASSLEGYGTEKLFFGSGTQLSVL.